The 19 T cell receptor beta chains presented below share a single source sample, sequenced in a study of blood T cell repertoires in COVID-19. Sequencing used immunoSEQ multiplex PCR; TCRdb keeps in-frame clones, though not all of them. The sample has more than 80,000 clones; 65% to 85% are singletons. The sequencing input was peripheral blood. The receptors derive from an elderly woman with active or convalescent COVID-19.

The gene calls are TRBV2 and TRBJ2-7, with 8 bases that match TRBD1. Trimming took 6 bases from V and 2 from J; bases not matched to a gene: 6. Germline V gene data show CDR1 as SNHLY and CDR2 as FYNNEI. The CDR3 is 14 residues long. Here the CDR3 reads CASRGQGWTYEQYF. The CDR3, as DNA: TGTGCCAGCAGAGGACAGGGTTGGACCTACGAGCAGTACTTC.

The chain recombines TRBV19 with TRBJ1-2; 8 bases align to TRBD1. Germline values: CDR1 LNHDA, CDR2 SQIVND (reference sequence). V lost 2 bases to trimming and J lost 7 bases; unmatched junction nucleotides: 3. This CDR3 has 13 residues. CDR3 sequence (DNA): TGTGCCAGTAGTATAACAGGGGGAAGTGGCTACACCTTC. Translation: CASSITGGSGYTF.

The V gene is TRBV10-2, the J gene TRBJ1-1; D might be TRBD1 (5 bases). CDR3 length equals 13 residues. The V gene's germline CDR1 is WSHSY and CDR2 SAAADI. V was cut by 7 bases and J by 3 bases, with 12 bases left in between. The CDR3 here is CASNGAEDTEAFF. The CDR3 DNA is TGCGCCAGCAATGGGGCGGAAGACACTGAAGCTTTCTTT.

The table lists this clone with a count of one. This sequence joins TRBV19 and TRBJ2-3; 11 bases align to TRBD2. The CDR3 covers 16 residues. V was pared by 6 bases and J by 4 bases, with 9 bases of the junction left unmatched. Germline V lookup: CDR1 LNHDA, CDR2 SQIVND (reference sequence). This CDR3 reads CASSEIAGGPSDTQYF. Written as DNA, the CDR3 is TGTGCCAGTAGCGAAATAGCGGGAGGGCCCTCAGATACGCAGTATTTT.

V usage is TRBV7-9 and J usage is TRBJ1-3; D is unresolved. Germline CDR1 reads SEHNR; CDR2 reads FQNEAQ (reference sequence). The CDR3 has 14 residues. With 1 base removed from V and 1 base from J, the gap between germline ends came to 5 bases. The CDR3 here is CASSLVTSGNTIYF. The CDR3 DNA follows: TGTGCCAGCAGCTTAGTTACATCTGGAAACACCATATATTTT.

This clone was seen a few times. This chain links TRBV20-1 with TRBJ2-7, with 12 bases fitting TRBD2. The CDR3 length is 14 residues. V shed 3 bases, J shed 6 bases, and the junction held 6 bases outside the gene matches. The V gene's germline CDR1 is DFQATT and CDR2 SNEGSKA (reference sequence). CDR3: CSASLAGGPSEQYF. Written as DNA, the CDR3 is TGCAGTGCTAGTCTAGCGGGAGGGCCTAGCGAGCAGTACTTC.

The CDR3 DNA reads as TGTGCCAGCATGGGCAGGGGAGAGACCCAGTACTTC. Protein: CASMGRGETQYF. This chain joins TRBV2 and TRBJ2-5, with TRBD1 as a possible D gene (6 bases). The germline V gene has CDR1 SNHLY and CDR2 FYNNEI. Trimming removed 7 bases at V and 4 bases at J, with 10 bases between. The CDR3 is 12 residues long.

The rearrangement links TRBV28 to TRBJ2-7; no clear D. The CDR3 is made up of 11 amino acids. Germline CDR1 and CDR2: MDHEN and SYDVKM. V was trimmed by 5 bases and J by 4 bases, leaving 6 bases between them. The CDR3 is CASSLLYEQYF. The CDR3 DNA reads as TGTGCCAGCAGTCTCCTTTACGAGCAGTACTTC.

The rearrangement joins TRBV5-1 to TRBJ2-7, with D perhaps matching TRBD2 (6 bases). V was shortened by 0 bases and J by 3 bases, with 13 bases between the two germline ends. CDR1 is SGHRS, CDR2 YFSETQ, per germline. The length of the CDR3 is 15 residues. The CDR3 DNA sequence: TGCGCCAGCAGCTTGGACGGCGGGGTACTCTACGAGCAGTACTTC. It translates to CASSLDGGVLYEQYF.

This chain links TRBV9 with TRBJ2-1; D call uncertain. Trimming cost V 4 bases and J 0 bases, with 14 bases left between them. Germline CDR1 and CDR2: SGDLS and YYNGEE. The CDR3 totals 16 residues. The DNA for the CDR3 is TGTGCCAGCAGCTCCGCCTTGGGCGTCTCCTACAATGAGCAGTTCTTC. Amino acids: CASSSALGVSYNEQFF.

This clone was seen a few times. The rearrangement uses TRBV9 and TRBJ1-1; 7 nucleotides line up with TRBD1. This CDR3 has 15 residues. Unmatched junction bases numbered 7, after V lost 4 bases and J lost 1 base. The V gene's germline CDR1 is SGDLS and CDR2 YYNGEE. For the CDR3, the DNA is TGTGCCAGCAGCCCCCTAACAGGGGAGAACACTGAAGCTTTCTTT. Encoded protein: CASSPLTGENTEAFF. The entire variable domain, with the rest obtained from reference TRBV9 and TRBJ1-1, is as follows: DSGVTQTPKHLITATGQRVTLRCSPRSGDLSVYWYQQSLDQGLQFLIQYYNGEERAKGNILERFSAQQFPDLHSELNLSSLELGDSALYFCASSPLTGENTEAFFGQGTRLTVV.

This chain uses TRBV7-3 with TRBJ2-3; 8 bases map to TRBD2. V lost 5 bases to trimming and J lost 4 bases; unmatched junction nucleotides: 2. This CDR3 has 13 amino acids. Germline V lookup: CDR1 SGHTA, CDR2 FQGTGA. The DNA for the CDR3 is TGTGCCAGCAGCAACGGGGGGGCAGATACGCAGTATTTT. Its translation: CASSNGGADTQYF.

This clone was picked up a small number of times. The chain has TRBV2 and TRBJ1-1; D not resolved. The CDR3 consists of 13 residues. The V end lost 7 bases, the J end lost 0 bases, and 9 bases lay between the germline ends. Germline loops: CDR1 SNHLY, CDR2 FYNNEI. CDR3 DNA sequence: TGTGCCAGCAAGGACTACATGAACACTGAAGCTTTCTTT. Amino acids: CASKDYMNTEAFF.

This chain connects TRBV5-6 to TRBJ1-1; 8 bases are a match to TRBD1. After removal of 0 bases from V and 7 bases from J, the junction contained 8 bases not matched to a gene. Germline V gives CDR1 SGHDT, CDR2 YYEEEE. The CDR3 has 15 amino acids. The CDR3 reads CASSLGQGIGGEAFF. Here the CDR3 DNA reads TGTGCCAGCAGCTTGGGACAGGGGATTGGCGGTGAAGCTTTCTTT.

The rearrangement joins TRBV28 to TRBJ2-6, with unresolved D. The CDR3 totals 13 residues. Germline V gene data show CDR1 as MDHEN and CDR2 as SYDVKM. Trimming took 4 bases from V and 2 from J, leaving 3 bases between them. The DNA of the CDR3 is TGTGCCAGCAGTTGGCCTGGGGCCAACGTCCTGACTTTC. This codes for CASSWPGANVLTF.

The gene calls are TRBV7-2 and TRBJ1-1; no clear D gene. Trimming stripped 1 base from V and 0 bases from J, with 9 bases between. The length of the CDR3 is 15 residues. Germline values: CDR1 SGHTA, CDR2 FQGNSA. In DNA form, the CDR3 reads TGTGCCAGCAGCTTAGTTACGGTGATGAACACTGAAGCTTTCTTT. Protein: CASSLVTVMNTEAFF.

The rearrangement links TRBV29-1 to TRBJ2-2; 10 nucleotides line up with TRBD1. The CDR3 is made up of 16 amino acids. J was trimmed by 5 bases and V by 2 bases; bases with no gene match: 8. CDR1 and CDR2 from the germline V gene are SQVTM and ANQGSEA. CDR3 DNA sequence: TGCAGCGTTGAACAACGGGGACAGGGGTTTACCGGGGAGCTGTTTTTT. It translates to CSVEQRGQGFTGELFF.

This clone was counted once. This chain uses TRBV3-1 (or the pseudogene TRBV3-2) with TRBJ1-2, with 8 bases fitting TRBD1. The germline V gene has CDR1 LGHDT and CDR2 YNNKEL (reference sequence). V dropped 4 bases and J dropped 0; count of bases not matched to a gene: 4. The CDR3 has 15 amino acids. Here the CDR3 reads CASSPTGEANYGYTF. The CDR3 DNA follows: TGTGCCAGCAGCCCGACAGGGGAGGCTAACTATGGCTACACCTTC.

The chain combines TRBV6-2 or TRBV6-3 with TRBJ1-1; D is undetermined. The CDR3 sequence is 14 residues long. The V and J ends lost 2 bases and 1 base respectively, with 8 bases between them. CDR1 is MNHEY, CDR2 SVGEGT, per germline. The CDR3 reads CASSYTAGNTEAFF. The DNA of the CDR3 is TGTGCCAGCAGTTACACGGCGGGGAACACTGAAGCTTTCTTT.